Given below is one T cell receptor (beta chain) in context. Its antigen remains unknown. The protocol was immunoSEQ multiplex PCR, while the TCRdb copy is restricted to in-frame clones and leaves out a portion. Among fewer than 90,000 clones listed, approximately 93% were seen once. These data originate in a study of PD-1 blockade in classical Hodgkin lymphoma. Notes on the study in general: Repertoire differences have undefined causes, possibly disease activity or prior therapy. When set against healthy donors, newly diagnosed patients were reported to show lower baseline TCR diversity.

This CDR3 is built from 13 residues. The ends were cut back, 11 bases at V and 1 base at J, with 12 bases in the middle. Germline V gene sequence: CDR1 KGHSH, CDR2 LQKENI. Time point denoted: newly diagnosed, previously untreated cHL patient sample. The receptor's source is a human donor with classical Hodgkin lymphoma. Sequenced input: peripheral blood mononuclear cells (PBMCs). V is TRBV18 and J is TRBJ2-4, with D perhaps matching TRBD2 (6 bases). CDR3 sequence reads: CAAGGNAKNIQYF. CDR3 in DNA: TGTGCCGCTGGGGGGAACGCCAAAAACATTCAGTACTTC.